This TCR beta chain was profiled in a study of siplizumab effects on memory and regulatory T cells. V gave up 3 bases and J gave up 2 bases; unmatched junction bases: 2. There are 14 residues in the CDR3. CDR1 and CDR2 from the germline V gene are MNHEY and SMNVEV (reference sequence). In each sample, 10^5 or so TCR templates were assayed. Sequencing was performed with immunoSEQ multiplex PCR; in TCRdb, only in-frame clones are kept and a portion is missing. The profile shows over 70,000 clones, over 80% of them singletons. This TCR derives from a human donor in good health. Sequenced input: CD4+ T cells sorted from blood. V usage is TRBV27 and J usage is TRBJ2-7; TRBD1 matches 9 bases. CDR3 nucleotides: TGTGCCAGCAGTTTGAGGGACAGGGCCTACGAGCAGTACTTC. This codes for CASSLRDRAYEQYF.